Listed below are T cell receptor beta chains from one sample, sequenced in a study of blood T cell repertoires in COVID-19. Produced via immunoSEQ multiplex PCR; TCRdb's table is partial and in-frame only. The sample lists roughly 150,000 clones; roughly 82% were seen once. The sequenced sample consisted of peripheral blood. The receptors were gathered from a woman between 45 and 65 years old in a cohort sampled during active or convalescent COVID-19. The CDR3 runs from the conserved cysteine through the conserved F or W. The D gene is left open where the match is weak. Some rows mark clone size as missing; the rest say once, few, many or name a class of expanded clone.

v_call	j_call	clone_size	d_call	cdr3_nt	cdr3_aa
TRBV7-5	TRBJ1-4	NA	NA	TGTGCCAGAAGCTTACGGGAGGAAAAACTGTTTTTT	CARSLREEKLFF
TRBV20-1	TRBJ1-1	NA	NA	TGCAGTGCAACCTTGGGAGGGGTGGCTTTCTTT	CSATLGGVAFF
TRBV4-2	TRBJ1-1	NA	NA	TGTGCCAGCAGCCAAGGGGGGCAGGGGAACACTGAAGCTTTCTTT	CASSQGGQGNTEAFF
TRBV3-1/TRBV3-2	TRBJ1-3	NA	NA	TGTGCCAGCAGCCAAGATCGGGGAAACACCATATATTTT	CASSQDRGNTIYF
TRBV25-1	TRBJ1-6	NA	NA	TGTGCCAGCAGTGGAGGGACATTCGTTAATTCACCCCTCCACTTT	CASSGGTFVNSPLHF
TRBV29-1	TRBJ1-4	NA	TRBD1	TGCAGCGTTGATCCTTTGGGGACAGGGGGTGAAAAACTGTTTTTT	CSVDPLGTGGEKLFF
TRBV10-3	TRBJ2-2	NA	NA	TGTGCCATACTAGGACTGGGGAACACCGGGGAGCTGTTTTTT	CAILGLGNTGELFF
TRBV18	TRBJ2-5	NA	NA	TGTGCCAGCTCACCCTGGCAGGGGACGGGAGAGACCCAGTACTTC	CASSPWQGTGETQYF
TRBV3-1/TRBV3-2	TRBJ2-2	NA	TRBD2	TGTGCCAGCAGCCAAGAAGCGGGGGGCAACACCGGGGAGCTGTTTTTT	CASSQEAGGNTGELFF
TRBV6-5	TRBJ2-7	NA	TRBD2	TGTGCCAGCAGTTACTCGGCTAGCGGGGAATACGAGCAGTACTTC	CASSYSASGEYEQYF
TRBV7-2	TRBJ2-7	NA	TRBD1	TGTGCCAGCAGCTTACAGGGACAGGGGGTTCACGAGCAGTACTTC	CASSLQGQGVHEQYF
TRBV2	TRBJ2-5	NA	TRBD2	TGTGCCAGCACTGTGTACGGGGGGGAGACCCAGTACTTC	CASTVYGGETQYF
TRBV11-2	TRBJ2-2	NA	NA	TGTGCCAGCAGCTTAGCCTTAACCGTGGAGGTCTTGCATCCCGGGGAGCTGTTTTTT	CASSLALTVEVLHPGELFF
TRBV7-9	TRBJ1-6	NA	NA	TGTGCCAGCAGCTTAGCGCGGTCCTATAATTCACCCCTCCACTTT	CASSLARSYNSPLHF
TRBV5-4	TRBJ1-2	large	NA	TGTGCCAGCAGCTTAGACAGCCGCTATGGCTACACCTTC	CASSLDSRYGYTF
TRBV5-1	TRBJ1-1	NA	NA	TGCGCCAGCGGCCAAGACAGCATGAACACTGAAGCTTTCTTT	CASGQDSMNTEAFF
TRBV2	TRBJ1-6	NA	NA	TGTGCCAGCAGTACCCAGGGGAGGGGAAATTCACCCCTCCACTTT	CASSTQGRGNSPLHF
TRBV5-4	TRBJ1-2	once	TRBD1	TGTGCCAGCAGCTTGGCAGGGGGCGACTATGGCTACACCTTC	CASSLAGGDYGYTF
TRBV7-2	TRBJ1-5	few	TRBD1	TGTGCCAGCAGCCGGGGACAGGATCAGCCCCAGCATTTT	CASSRGQDQPQHF
TRBV18	TRBJ1-6	NA	TRBD1	TGTGCCAGCTCGTCCTGGACAGGGGCCAATTCACCCCTCCACTTT	CASSSWTGANSPLHF
TRBV11-2	TRBJ1-5	NA	TRBD1	TGTGCCAGCAGCTCCCTGACAGGGGAGGGGGATCAGCCCCAGCATTTT	CASSSLTGEGDQPQHF
TRBV19	TRBJ1-2	NA	TRBD1	TGTGCCACCACCGGACAGGGGGCGGCCGATGGCTACACCTTC	CATTGQGAADGYTF
TRBV5-1	TRBJ2-5	NA	NA	TGCGCCAGCAGCTTGGGAGGTCAAGAGACCCAGTACTTC	CASSLGGQETQYF
TRBV30	TRBJ2-7	NA	NA	TGTGCCTGGAAGCTGATGTTTAACTCCTACGAGCAGTACTTC	CAWKLMFNSYEQYF
TRBV7-2	TRBJ2-7	NA	NA	TGTGCCAGCAGCTTAGGTTTGGTAGCGGAAGGCTACGAGCAGTACTTC	CASSLGLVAEGYEQYF
TRBV14	TRBJ1-1	NA	NA	TGTGCCAGCAGCGTCAACAGGAACACTGAAGCTTTCTTT	CASSVNRNTEAFF
TRBV12-5	TRBJ2-1	NA	TRBD2	TGTGCTAGTGGTTTGCCCTTCAAGCGGGGGGCCTACAATGAGCAGTTCTTC	CASGLPFKRGAYNEQFF
TRBV3-1/TRBV3-2	TRBJ1-4	NA	TRBD1	TGTGCCAGCAACACTCCGGGACAGGCCCCCCAACTGTTTTTT	CASNTPGQAPQLFF
TRBV7-8	TRBJ1-6	NA	NA	TGTGCCAGCAGCTTAGATACGGGGATGACCTATAATTCACCCCTCCACTTT	CASSLDTGMTYNSPLHF
TRBV3-1/TRBV3-2	TRBJ1-2	once	TRBD1	TGTGCCAGCAGCCAAGAGGGGGACAGAAGCTTC	CASSQEGDRSF
TRBV29-1	TRBJ2-7	NA	NA	TGCAGCGTTCGAGGGGGGGCAGACGAGCAGTACTTC	CSVRGGADEQYF
TRBV10-3	TRBJ2-5	NA	NA	TGTGCCATCAGTGAGACGATCACCCGAGGAGAGACCCAGTACTTC	CAISETITRGETQYF
TRBV30	TRBJ2-7	NA	NA	TGTGCCTGGAGTGGACAGCCATCCTACGAGCAGTACTTC	CAWSGQPSYEQYF
TRBV5-4	TRBJ1-1	few	NA	TGTGCCAGCAGTAGTACAGGGAACACTGAAGCTTTCTTT	CASSSTGNTEAFF
TRBV4-3	TRBJ1-2	NA	NA	TGCGCCAGCAGCCAAGGGCCTTGGTCAGGGAACTATGGCTACACCTTC	CASSQGPWSGNYGYTF
TRBV4-3	TRBJ2-1	NA	TRBD2	TGCGCCAGCAGCCGAGTAACGGGGGAGGGAGCTGAGCAGTTCTTC	CASSRVTGEGAEQFF
TRBV7-9	TRBJ1-1	NA	NA	TGTGCCAGCAGCTTAACGGTCCAGGGGCCTTCGAACACTGAAGCTTTCTTT	CASSLTVQGPSNTEAFF
TRBV11-1	TRBJ1-1	once	TRBD1	TGTGCCAGCAGGGGACAGGGAAGGGGGTTGAACACTGAAGCTTTCTTT	CASRGQGRGLNTEAFF
TRBV7-3	TRBJ2-7	few	TRBD2	TGTGCCAGCAGCCGAACACGGGGGGGACGACCTAGTTACTACGAGCAGTACTTC	CASSRTRGGRPSYYEQYF
TRBV7-9	TRBJ2-4	NA	TRBD2	TGTGCCAGCAGCTTCGCAAGCGGGGCGAACACTCGGAAAAACATTCAGTACTTC	CASSFASGANTRKNIQYF